This entry is about one T cell receptor beta chain. What it binds is unknown. The time point denotes: newly diagnosed, previously untreated cHL patient sample. It was by magnetic negative selection that CD4+ T cells were purified from thawed PBMCs. The V gene's germline CDR1 is SGHVS and CDR2 FQNEAQ. The CDR3 sequence is 14 residues long. With V trimmed by 3 bases and J by 6 bases, 2 bases remained unmatched. This entry is derived from a study of PD-1 blockade in classical Hodgkin lymphoma. TCRdb keeps only in-frame clones here, not all; method: immunoSEQ multiplex PCR. This sample carries approximately 26,000 clones, 91% of them seen once, and the ten largest clones take about 0.55%. Overall study results and limits: Nothing has yet pinned down what causes the repertoire differences, possibly disease activity or prior therapy. In newly diagnosed patients, baseline TCR diversity was reportedly below that of healthy donors.

Input material: CD4+ T cells from blood. This receptor was taken from a human donor with classical Hodgkin lymphoma. V is TRBV7-8 and J is TRBJ2-3; 11 bases line up with TRBD1. CDR3 sequence reads: CASSFWTGGDTQYF. In DNA form, the CDR3 reads TGTGCCAGCAGCTTCTGGACAGGGGGCGATACGCAGTATTTT.